These T cell receptor beta chains were read from a single sample in a study of neurological immune-mediated disorders. TCRdb independently ran MiXCR on the 5' RACE reads; one entry per CDR3 protein. The data contain under 85,000 distinct CDR3 sequences, roughly an eighth of them seen just once; the ten biggest clones take up nearly 7%. Material: PBMCs. Receptor source: a woman aged 45-60 years in good health. Each CDR3 is given without its conserved first and last residue.

>14|TRBV14
ASSHYLAPVNNEQF
>13|TRBV5-1
ASSLRDRVYNEQF
>13|TRBV12-3/TRBV12-4
ASSLWQRPQETQY
>14|TRBV7-2
ASSGREKISGNTIY
>13|TRBV27
ASSLSFWQNQPQH
>13|TRBV6-1
ASLWSTGGANVLT
>13|TRBV28
ASSFRGRYNEKLF
>13|TRBV5-6
ASSGTGRISYEQY
>21|TRBV4-1
ASSHDRVGAATGVRSGANVLT
>17|TRBV7-2
ASSLVVTSGTTNTGELF
>11|TRBV18
ASSGSLGTEAF
>12|TRBV24-1
ATSDRTGIQPQH
>13|TRBV5-1
ASSLVQGVNNEQF
>11|TRBV5-1
ASSLVQEGELF
>11|TRBV7-9
ASSLEMHETST